This T cell receptor beta chain came from a study of CD8 T cells in Susac syndrome (dated by TCRdb to the late 2010s). Background on the whole study: Among the Susac syndrome patients who were sequenced, clinically active disease was present in 5 or 6 and clinical remission was observed in about eight. Whether CD8+ T cell activation and differentiation in Susac syndrome was antigen driven was tested using repertoire sequencing. Clonality of the CD8+ T cell repertoire was compared between over ten healthy donors, approximately 14 Susac syndrome patients and under 19 multiple sclerosis patients. Susac syndrome patients were therapy-naive, on corticosteroids (some also receiving IVIg), or on IVIg alone at blood withdrawal.

RNA was extracted with the RNeasy kit and roughly 0.5 to 1 ug was reverse transcribed using random hexamers. The immunoSEQ multiplex PCR assay, which covers 54 Vbeta and 13 Jbeta segments, was used to amplify TCR beta CDR3 regions. PCR amplification bias was corrected by using a synthetic template baseline for primer optimization and computational correction. Concerning the study's data processing: Reads were annotated to V, D and J genes according to IMGT and were analyzed with immunoSEQ Analyzer, with only productive sequences retained. Clonality was computed as one minus Shannon entropy normalized by log2 of the number of productive unique sequences. For each patient and control, public and private clones were evaluated among the 100 most prevalent clones. Clones were defined as Susac-specific if absent from the healthy and MS cohorts, from 900 to 1,200 published viral clones and from other ImmuneACCESS disease sequences. TCRdb redid the processing of the public reads, applying fastp at Q25 and MiXCR, and retained in-frame beta chains. Rows with one shared CDR3 protein collapse into an entry with the most common genes and DNA. The V and J calls here are based on TCRdb, not the publication. This sample comprises 85,000 to 120,000 distinct CDR3 sequences, roughly 95% of them detected only once. Over 0.4% of the sample is taken by the ten largest.

High-throughput TCR beta sequencing profiled peripheral blood CD8+ and CD4+ T cells from healthy donors, Susac syndrome patients and multiple sclerosis patients. The Susac syndrome patients fulfilled recently defined diagnostic criteria for definite or probable disease. CD8+ TEMRA cells were enriched by FACS, while bulk CD8+ and CD4+ T cells were purified by magnetic negative isolation. Blood was collected in EDTA tubes and processed within 24 hours, with PBMCs isolated through density gradient centrifugation. PBMCs destined for TCR sequencing were cryopreserved in liquid nitrogen and later thawed in a 37 °C water bath. Purity of sorted or isolated CD4+, CD8+ and CD8+ TEMRA cells was at least 90%. A remark on this clonotype: Its antigen remains undetermined. No much larger clonotype is one base removed from it; base qualities were not supplied.

From the cysteine through the phenylalanine, the CDR3 covers 13 amino acids. Just CDR3 DNA is preserved here, 39 bases in frame from base 1. Trimmed from V: 4 bases; trimmed from J: 6 bases; junction bases lacking a gene match: 3. CDR1 and CDR2 were assigned from the germline V gene (reference sequence) as SGHNT and YYREEE. The research as a whole found: Clonal expansion was seen in Susac syndrome CD8+ repertoires, peaking in CD8+ TEMRA cells and being greater in clinically active patients than in remitting ones. Over 15 and five Susac-specific public clones were found in the total CD8+ and CD8+ TEMRA repertoires, respectively. The number of individuals in the TCR sequencing and HLA analysis was acknowledged as relatively small.

Rearrangement joined TRBV5-4 to TRBJ2-4, with 8 middle bases fitting TRBD2. This clonotype was sampled from a human donor with Susac syndrome. Sequences were obtained from CD8+ T cells from PBMCs. The nucleotide sequence reads as follows: TGTGCCAGCAGCCCGGGAGGGATAAACATTCAGTACTTC. This codes for CASSPGGINIQYF.